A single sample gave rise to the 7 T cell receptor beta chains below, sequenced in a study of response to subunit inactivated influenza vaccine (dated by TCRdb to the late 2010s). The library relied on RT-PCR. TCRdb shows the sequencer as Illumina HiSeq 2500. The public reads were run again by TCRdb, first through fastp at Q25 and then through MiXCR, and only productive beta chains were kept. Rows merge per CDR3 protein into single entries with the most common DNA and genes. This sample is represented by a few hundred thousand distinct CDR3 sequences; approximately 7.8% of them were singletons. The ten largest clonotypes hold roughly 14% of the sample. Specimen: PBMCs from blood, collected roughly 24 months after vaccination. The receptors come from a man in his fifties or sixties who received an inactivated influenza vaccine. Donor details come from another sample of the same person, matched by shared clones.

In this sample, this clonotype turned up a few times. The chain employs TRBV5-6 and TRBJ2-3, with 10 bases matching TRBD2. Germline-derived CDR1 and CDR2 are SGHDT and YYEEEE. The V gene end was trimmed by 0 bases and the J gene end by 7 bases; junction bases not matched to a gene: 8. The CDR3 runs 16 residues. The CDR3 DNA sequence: TGTGCCAGCAGCTTGGGTGGGCTAGCGGGGGCCAATACGCAGTATTTT. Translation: CASSLGGLAGANTQYF. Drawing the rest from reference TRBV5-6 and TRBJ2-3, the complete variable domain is DAGVTQSPTHLIKTRGQQVTLRCSPKSGHDTVSWYQQALGQGPQFIFQYYEEEERQRGNFPDRFSGHQFPNYSSELNVNALLLGDSALYLCASSLGGLAGANTQYFGPGTRLTVL.

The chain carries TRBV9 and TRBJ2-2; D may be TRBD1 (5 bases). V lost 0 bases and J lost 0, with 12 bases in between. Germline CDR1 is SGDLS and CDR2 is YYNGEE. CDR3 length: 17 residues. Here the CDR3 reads CASSVAPQGSNTGELFF. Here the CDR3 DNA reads TGTGCCAGCAGCGTAGCCCCTCAGGGCTCGAACACCGGGGAGCTGTTTTTT.

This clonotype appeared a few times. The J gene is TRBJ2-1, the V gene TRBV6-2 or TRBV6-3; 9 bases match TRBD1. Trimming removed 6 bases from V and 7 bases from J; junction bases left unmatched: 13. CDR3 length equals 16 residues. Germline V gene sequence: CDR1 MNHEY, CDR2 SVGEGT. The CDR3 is CASSPQGQGRRNEQFF. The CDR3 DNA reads TGTGCCAGCAGCCCCCAAGGACAGGGGAGGCGGAATGAGCAGTTCTTC.

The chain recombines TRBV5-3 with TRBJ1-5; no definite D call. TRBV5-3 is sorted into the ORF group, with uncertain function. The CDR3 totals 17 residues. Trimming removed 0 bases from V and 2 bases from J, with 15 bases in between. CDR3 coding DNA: TGTGCCAGAAGCTTGGGGTCGGCACAGCGGGGCAATCAGCCCCAGCATTTT. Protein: CARSLGSAQRGNQPQHF.

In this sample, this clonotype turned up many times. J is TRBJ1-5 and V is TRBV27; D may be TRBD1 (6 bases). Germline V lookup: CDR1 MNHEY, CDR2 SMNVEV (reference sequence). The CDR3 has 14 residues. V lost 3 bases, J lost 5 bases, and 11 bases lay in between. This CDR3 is CASSFGGHYQPQHF. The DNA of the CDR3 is TGTGCCAGCAGTTTCGGGGGGCACTATCAGCCCCAGCATTTT.

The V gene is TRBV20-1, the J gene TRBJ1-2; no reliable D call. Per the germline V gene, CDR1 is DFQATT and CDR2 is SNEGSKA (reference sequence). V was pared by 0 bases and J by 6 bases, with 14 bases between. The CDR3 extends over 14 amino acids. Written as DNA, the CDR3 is TGCAGTGCTAGAGATTATCGAACAGAGGATGGCTACACCTTC. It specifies CSARDYRTEDGYTF.

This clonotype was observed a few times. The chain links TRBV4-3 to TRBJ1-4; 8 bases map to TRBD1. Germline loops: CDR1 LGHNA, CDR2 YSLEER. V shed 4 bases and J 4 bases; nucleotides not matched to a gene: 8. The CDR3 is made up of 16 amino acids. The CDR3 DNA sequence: TGCGCCAGCAGCCGAATTACAGGGGGATTTAATGAAAAACTGTTTTTT. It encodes CASSRITGGFNEKLFF.